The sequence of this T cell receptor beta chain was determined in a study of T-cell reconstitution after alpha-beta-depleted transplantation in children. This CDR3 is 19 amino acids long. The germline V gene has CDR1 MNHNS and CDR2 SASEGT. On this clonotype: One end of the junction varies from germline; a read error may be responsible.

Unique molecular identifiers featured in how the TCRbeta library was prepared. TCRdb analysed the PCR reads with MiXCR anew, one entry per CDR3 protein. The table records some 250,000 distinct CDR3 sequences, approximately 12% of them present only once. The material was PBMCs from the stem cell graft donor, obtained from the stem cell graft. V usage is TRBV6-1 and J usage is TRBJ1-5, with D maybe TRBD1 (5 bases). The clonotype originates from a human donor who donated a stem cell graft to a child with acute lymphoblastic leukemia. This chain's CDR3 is CASSSTPTEWSYSNEPQHF. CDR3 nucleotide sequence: TGTGCCAGCAGCTCTACGCCGACAGAATGGTCTTATAGCAATGAGCCCCAGCATTTT.